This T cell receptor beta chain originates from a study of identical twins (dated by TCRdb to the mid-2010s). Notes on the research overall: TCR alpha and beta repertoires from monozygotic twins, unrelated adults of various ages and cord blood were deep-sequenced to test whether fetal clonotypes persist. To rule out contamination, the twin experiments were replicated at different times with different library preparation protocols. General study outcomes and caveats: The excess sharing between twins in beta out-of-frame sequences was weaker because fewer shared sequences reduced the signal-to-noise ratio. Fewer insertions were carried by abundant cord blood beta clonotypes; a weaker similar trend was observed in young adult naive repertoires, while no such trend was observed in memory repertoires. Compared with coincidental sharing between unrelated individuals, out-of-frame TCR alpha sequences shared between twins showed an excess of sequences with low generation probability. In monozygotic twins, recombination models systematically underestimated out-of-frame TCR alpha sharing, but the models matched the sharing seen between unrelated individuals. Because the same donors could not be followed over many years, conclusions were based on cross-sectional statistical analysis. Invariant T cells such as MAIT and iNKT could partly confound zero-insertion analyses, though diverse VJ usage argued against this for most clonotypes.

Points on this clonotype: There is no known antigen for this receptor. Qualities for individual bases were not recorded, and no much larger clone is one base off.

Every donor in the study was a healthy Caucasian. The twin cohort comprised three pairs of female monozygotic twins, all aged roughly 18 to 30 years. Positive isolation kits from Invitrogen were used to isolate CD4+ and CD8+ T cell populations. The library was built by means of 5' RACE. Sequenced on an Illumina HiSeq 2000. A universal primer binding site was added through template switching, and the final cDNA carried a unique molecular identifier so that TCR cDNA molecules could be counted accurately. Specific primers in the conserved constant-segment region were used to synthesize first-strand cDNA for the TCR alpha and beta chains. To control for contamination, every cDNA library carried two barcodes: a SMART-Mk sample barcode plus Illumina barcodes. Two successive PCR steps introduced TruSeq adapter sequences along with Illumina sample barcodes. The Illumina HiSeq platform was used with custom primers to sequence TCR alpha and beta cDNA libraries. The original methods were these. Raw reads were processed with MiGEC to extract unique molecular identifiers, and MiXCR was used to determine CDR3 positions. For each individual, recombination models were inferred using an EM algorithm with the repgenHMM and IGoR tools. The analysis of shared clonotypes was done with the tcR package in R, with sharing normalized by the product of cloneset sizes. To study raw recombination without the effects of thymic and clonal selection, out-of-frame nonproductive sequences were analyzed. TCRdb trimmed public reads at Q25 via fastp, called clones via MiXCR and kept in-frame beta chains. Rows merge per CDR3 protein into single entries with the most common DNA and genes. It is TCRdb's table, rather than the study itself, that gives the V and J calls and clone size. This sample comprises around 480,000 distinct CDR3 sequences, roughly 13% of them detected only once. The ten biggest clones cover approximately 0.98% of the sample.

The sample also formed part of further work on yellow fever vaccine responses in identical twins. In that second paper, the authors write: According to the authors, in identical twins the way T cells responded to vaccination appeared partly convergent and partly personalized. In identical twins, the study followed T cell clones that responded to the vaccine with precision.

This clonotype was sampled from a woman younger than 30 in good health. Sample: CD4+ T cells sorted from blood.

CDR3 protein: CASSVTSYYEQYF. The sequence in DNA is TGTGCCAGCAGTGTGACTAGTTACTACGAGCAGTACTTC. Recombination connected TRBV28 to TRBJ2-7; a tentative D call is TRBD2 (6 bases match). Based on the germline V gene, the CDR1 and CDR2 sequences are MDHEN and SYDVKM. The CDR3 runs 13 amino acids, cysteine and phenylalanine included. Kept here is only the CDR3 DNA, which spans 39 bases and is read in frame from base 1. The junction shows trimming of 5 bases on V and 3 bases on J, plus 11 bases between the germline ends.